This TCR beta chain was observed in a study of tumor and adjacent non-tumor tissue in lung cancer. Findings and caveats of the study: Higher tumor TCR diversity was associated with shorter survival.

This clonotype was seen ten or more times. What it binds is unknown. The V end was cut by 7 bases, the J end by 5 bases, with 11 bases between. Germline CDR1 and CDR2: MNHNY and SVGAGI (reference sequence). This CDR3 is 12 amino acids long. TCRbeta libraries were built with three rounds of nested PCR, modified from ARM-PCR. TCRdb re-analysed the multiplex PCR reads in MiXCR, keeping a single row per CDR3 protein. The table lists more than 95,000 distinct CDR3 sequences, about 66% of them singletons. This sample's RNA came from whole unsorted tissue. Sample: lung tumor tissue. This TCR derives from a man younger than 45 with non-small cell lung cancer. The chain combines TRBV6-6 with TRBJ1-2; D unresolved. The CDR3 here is CASTETDYGYTF. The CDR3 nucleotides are TGTGCCAGCACCGAAACGGATTATGGCTACACCTTC.